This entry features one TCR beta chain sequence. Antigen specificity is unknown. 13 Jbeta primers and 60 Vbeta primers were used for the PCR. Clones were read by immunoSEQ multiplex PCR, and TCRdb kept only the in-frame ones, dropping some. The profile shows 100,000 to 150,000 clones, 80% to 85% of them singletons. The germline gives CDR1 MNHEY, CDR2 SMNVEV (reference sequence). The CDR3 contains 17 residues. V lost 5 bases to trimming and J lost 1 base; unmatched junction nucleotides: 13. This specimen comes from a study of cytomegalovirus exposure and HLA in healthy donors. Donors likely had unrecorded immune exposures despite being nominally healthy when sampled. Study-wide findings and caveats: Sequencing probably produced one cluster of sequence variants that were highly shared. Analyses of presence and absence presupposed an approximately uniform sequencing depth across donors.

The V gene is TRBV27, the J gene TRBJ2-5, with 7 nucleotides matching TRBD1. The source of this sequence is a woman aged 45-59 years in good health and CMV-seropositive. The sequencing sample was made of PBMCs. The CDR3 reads CASSPRGGWGLQETQYF. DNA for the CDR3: TGTGCCAGCAGTCCGCGAGGGGGCTGGGGGCTCCAAGAGACCCAGTACTTC.